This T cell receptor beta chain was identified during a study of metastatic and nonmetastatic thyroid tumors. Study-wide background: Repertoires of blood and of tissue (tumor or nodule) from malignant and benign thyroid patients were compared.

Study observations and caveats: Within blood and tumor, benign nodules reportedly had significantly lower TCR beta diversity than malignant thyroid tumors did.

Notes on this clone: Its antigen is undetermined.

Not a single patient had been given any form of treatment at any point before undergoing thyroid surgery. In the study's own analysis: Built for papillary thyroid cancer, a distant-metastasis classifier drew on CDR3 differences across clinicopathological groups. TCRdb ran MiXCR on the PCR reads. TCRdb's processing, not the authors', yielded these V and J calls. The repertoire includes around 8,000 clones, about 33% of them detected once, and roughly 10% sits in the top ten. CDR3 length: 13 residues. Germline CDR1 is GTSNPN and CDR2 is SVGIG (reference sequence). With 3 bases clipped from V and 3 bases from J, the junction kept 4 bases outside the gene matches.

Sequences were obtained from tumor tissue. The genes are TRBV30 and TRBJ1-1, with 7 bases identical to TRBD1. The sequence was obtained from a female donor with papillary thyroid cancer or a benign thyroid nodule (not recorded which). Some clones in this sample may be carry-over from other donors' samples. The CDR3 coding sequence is TGTGCCTGGAGGACAGGGTCACACACTGAAGCTTTCTTT. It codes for CAWRTGSHTEAFF.